This T cell receptor (beta chain) was retrieved from a study of neurological immune-mediated disorders. General study results and limits: None of the CDR3 amino acid sequences of expanded clones recurred across subjects, suggesting private repertoires in all groups. Phylogenetic grouping assigned the repertoires of 18 of 34 multiple sclerosis patients to a single related-CDR3 cluster, representing a possible signature.

This clonotype was detected ten times or more. What it recognizes is unknown. It was from 2 million PBMCs stored at -80 C that the unsorted libraries were obtained. V dropped 3 bases and J dropped 5 bases, with 13 bases sitting between them. Germline V lookup: CDR1 DFQATT, CDR2 SNEGSKA (reference sequence). This CDR3 is built from 13 residues. A single record per CDR3 protein comes from TCRdb applying MiXCR to the 5' RACE reads. Of approximately 90,000 distinct CDR3 sequences listed, 3.5% are singletons. The source is a woman younger than 35 with multiple sclerosis. Sequenced input: PBMCs. The chain links TRBV20-1 to TRBJ2-5, with D unresolved. CDR3 DNA: TGCAGTGCTAGCCCCTTGGGTGGGGAGACCCAGTACTTC. As protein: CSASPLGGETQYF.